Each of the 30 T cell receptor beta chains below was sequenced from the same sample in a study of blood T cell repertoires in COVID-19. Some clones are missing from TCRdb's copy, which holds only in-frame ones; the method was immunoSEQ multiplex PCR. The data contain fewer than 450,000 clones, roughly 88% of them singletons. The sample was PBMCs or T cells enriched from blood (not recorded which). The receptor set was obtained from a man aged 18 to 29 who had recovered from COVID-19.

The chain has TRBV25-1 and TRBJ1-2; the match to TRBD1 covers 7 bases. The CDR3 covers 13 residues. CDR1 and CDR2 (germline): MGHDK, SYGVNS. The trim removed 6 bases at V and 8 bases at J, leaving 9 bases unmatched. Here the CDR3 reads CASRNGGGDGYTF. The CDR3, as DNA: TGTGCCAGCAGGAACGGAGGGGGCGACGGCTACACCTTC.

The chain employs TRBV7-9 and TRBJ1-1, with D perhaps matching TRBD1 (6 bases). Germline values: CDR1 SEHNR, CDR2 FQNEAQ (reference sequence). This CDR3 has 15 residues. The V end lost 1 base, the J end lost 0 bases, and 9 bases lay between the germline ends. In nucleotides, the CDR3 is TGTGCCAGCAGCTTAGTTCAGGGGATGAACACTGAAGCTTTCTTT. As protein: CASSLVQGMNTEAFF.

V gene TRBV2 combines with J gene TRBJ1-5; 9 bases are a match to TRBD1. The CDR3 has 14 residues. V was clipped by 6 bases and J by 4 bases; unmatched bases: 4. Germline V CDR1 and CDR2: SNHLY, FYNNEI. CDR3 amino acids: CASRGTGINQPQHF. DNA for the CDR3: TGTGCCAGCAGGGGGACAGGGATTAATCAGCCCCAGCATTTT.

Remarks on this clone: Other nucleotide sequences from this sample produce the same CDR3. The gene calls are TRBV6-5 and TRBJ1-1, with D possibly being TRBD1 (5 bases). There are 13 residues in the CDR3. Germline values: CDR1 MNHEY, CDR2 SVGAGI. Trimming shortened V by 0 bases and J by 5 bases, and 7 bases separated the two germline ends. The CDR3 sequence: CASSYSGGTEAFF. Here the CDR3 DNA reads TGTGCCAGCAGTTACTCGGGGGGGACTGAAGCTTTCTTT.

This sequence joins TRBV4-1 and TRBJ1-5; tentatively, D is TRBD1 (5 bases). Germline loops: CDR1 MGHRA, CDR2 YSYEKL. Trimming shortened V by 7 bases and J by 4 bases, and 11 bases separated the two germline ends. This CDR3 has 13 amino acids. The DNA for the CDR3 is TGCGCCAGCACCGGTGGGGCTAATCAGCCCCAGCATTTT. This codes for CASTGGANQPQHF.

This clone was seen only once. The V and J genes are TRBV6-1 and TRBJ2-1; D possibly corresponds to TRBD2 (5 bases). Germline CDR1 MNHNS, CDR2 SASEGT. The CDR3 runs to 17 residues. The V end lost 2 bases, the J end lost 4 bases, and 18 bases lay between the germline ends. CDR3 in DNA: TGTGCCAGCAGTGAAAGGAATAGCGCGATCCTGTACAATGAGCAGTTCTTC. Residues: CASSERNSAILYNEQFF.

The chain recombines TRBV18 with TRBJ1-5, with D possibly matching TRBD1 (6 bases). CDR3 length: 17 residues. V gave up 1 base and J gave up 4 bases, with 17 bases separating them. The germline CDR1 and CDR2 sequences are KGHSH and LQKENI. The chain's CDR3 is CASSPRGGQGRNQPQHF. CDR3 nucleotides: TGTGCCAGCTCACCACGGGGGGGTCAGGGGCGGAATCAGCCCCAGCATTTT.

The CDR3 DNA reads TGTGCCAGCAGCGTAGGTGGGACAGGGGTTGAGGAGCAGTACTTC. This codes for CASSVGGTGVEEQYF. The rearrangement links TRBV9 to TRBJ2-7; TRBD1 matches 10 bases. This CDR3 region has 15 residues. Looked up from germline, CDR1 is SGDLS and CDR2 is YYNGEE. J lost 7 bases, V lost 0 bases, and 7 bases had no gene match.

The chain has TRBV5-6 and TRBJ1-6, with 9 bases that match TRBD1. Losses at the gene ends were 0 bases for V and 6 bases for J; bases not matched to a gene: 1. Germline CDR1 SGHDT, CDR2 YYEEEE. This CDR3 has 15 amino acids. CDR3 residues: CASSLGQGGNSPLHF. The CDR3 DNA sequence: TGTGCCAGCAGCTTGGGACAGGGGGGTAATTCACCCCTCCACTTT.

The CDR3 sequence is CASSQGDSGRYNEQFF. DNA for the CDR3: TGTGCCAGCAGCCAAGGCGATAGCGGAAGGTACAATGAGCAGTTCTTC. The chain combines TRBV3-1 (or the pseudogene TRBV3-2) with TRBJ2-1; a weak D match, TRBD2 (6 bases). This CDR3 is 16 amino acids long. V was cut by 1 base and J by 4 bases, with 14 bases left in between. Germline CDR1 is LGHDT and CDR2 is YNNKEL (reference sequence).

The chain carries TRBV6-1 and TRBJ1-4; D gene unclear. Germline V gene data show CDR1 as MNHNS and CDR2 as SASEGT. CDR3 length: 14 amino acids. Trimming removed 3 bases at V and 8 bases at J, with 13 bases between. CDR3 sequence: CASSDRRGKEKLFF. As DNA, the CDR3 is TGTGCCAGCAGTGACCGCCGAGGAAAGGAAAAACTGTTTTTT.

V usage is TRBV18 and J usage is TRBJ2-3, with 8 nucleotides matching TRBD2. The CDR3 runs to 21 residues. Germline V lookup: CDR1 KGHSH, CDR2 LQKENI. The junction had 18 bases not matched to a gene; V was cut back by 0 bases and J by 1 base. The CDR3 nucleotides read TGTGCCAGCTCACCACCGTTCTCTCGGGGGGGCCAAAAGTTAGGCACAGATACGCAGTATTTT. Translated, it gives CASSPPFSRGGQKLGTDTQYF.

This chain connects TRBV9 to TRBJ1-6; 7 nucleotides match TRBD1. With 4 bases clipped from V and 10 bases from J, the junction kept 11 bases outside the gene matches. The CDR3 length is 15 residues. The germline V gene encodes CDR1 SGDLS and CDR2 YYNGEE. The CDR3 nucleotides are TGTGCCAGCAGCCGTTTTGACAGGGTCGGATCACCCCTCCACTTT. It specifies CASSRFDRVGSPLHF.

The rearrangement uses TRBV20-1 and TRBJ1-5; D gene uncertain. The length of the CDR3 is 16 residues. Germline CDR1 and CDR2: DFQATT and SNEGSKA (reference sequence). V lost 3 bases and J 0 bases, leaving 15 bases between the germline ends. The CDR3 here is CSASDGARLSNQPQHF. For the CDR3, the DNA is TGCAGTGCTAGTGACGGCGCCAGACTTAGCAATCAGCCCCAGCATTTT.

The rearrangement joins TRBV15 to TRBJ1-4; 9 bases are a match to TRBD1. The V segment lost 6 bases and the J segment 2 bases; nucleotides outside the gene matches: 7. The CDR3 totals 16 residues. Per the germline V gene, CDR1 is LNHNV and CDR2 is YYDKDF (reference sequence). The CDR3 sequence is CATRDYRGLTNEKLFF. CDR3 coding DNA: TGTGCCACCAGGGATTACAGGGGGCTCACTAATGAAAAACTGTTTTTT.

The chain joins TRBV2 to TRBJ1-3; D gene uncertain. Germline CDR1 reads SNHLY; CDR2 reads FYNNEI. This CDR3 has 14 amino acids. Trimming removed 3 bases at V and 0 bases at J, with 6 bases between. The CDR3 sequence: CASSDRSSGNTIYF. The DNA for the CDR3 is TGTGCCAGCAGTGATCGGTCCTCTGGAAACACCATATATTTT.

The V call is TRBV28, the J call TRBJ2-7; possibly TRBD1 for D (6 bases). The CDR3 spans 14 residues. Germline CDR1 MDHEN, CDR2 SYDVKM. The V end was cut by 7 bases, the J end by 9 bases, with 22 bases between. The CDR3 here is CASTRAGDWYRQYF. For the CDR3, the DNA is TGTGCCAGCACGAGAGCAGGGGATTGGTATAGGCAGTACTTC. The variable domain in full, with the rest retrieved from reference TRBV28 and TRBJ2-7, is DVKVTQSSRYLVKRTGEKVFLECVQDMDHENMFWYRQDPGLGLRLIYFSYDVKMKEKGDIPEGYSVSREKKERFSLILESASTNQTSMYLCASTRAGDWYRQYFGPGTRLTVT.

The chain combines TRBV19 with TRBJ2-3, with TRBD2 matching over 8 bases. The germline CDR1 and CDR2 sequences are LNHDA and SQIVND (reference sequence). V trimming: 3 bases; J trimming: 4 bases; junction bases outside the gene matches: 6. The CDR3 runs 15 residues. For the CDR3, the DNA is TGTGCCAGTAGTATGCGGGGGGCTCCCCCAGATACGCAGTATTTT. Its protein is CASSMRGAPPDTQYF.

This clone appeared once. This chain uses TRBV5-4 with TRBJ2-3; maybe TRBD2 (6 bases). The CDR3 is made up of 16 amino acids. Trimming pared 5 bases from V and 2 bases from J, leaving 18 bases between. Germline-derived CDR1 and CDR2 are SGHNT and YYREEE (reference sequence). The CDR3 spells CASSRPGTFNTDTQYF. CDR3 sequence (DNA): TGTGCCAGCAGTCGTCCCGGGACTTTCAACACAGATACGCAGTATTTT.

The rearrangement uses TRBV10-3 and TRBJ1-6; D gene uncertain. There are 18 residues in the CDR3. Trimming pared 4 bases from V and 1 base from J, leaving 17 bases between. In germline, CDR1 is ENHRY, CDR2 SYGVKD. CDR3: CAISGVSDGASYNSPLHF. The CDR3 coding sequence is TGTGCCATCAGTGGGGTCTCTGACGGAGCATCCTATAATTCACCCCTCCACTTT.

The chain uses TRBV4-2 and TRBJ2-7; the D gene is possibly TRBD2 (5 bases). V shed 1 base and J shed 3 bases, with 22 bases lying between them. The germline V gene encodes CDR1 LGHNA and CDR2 YNFKEQ. This CDR3 is 18 amino acids long. As DNA, the CDR3 is TGTGCCAGCAGCCAAGCCACCTTTAGCAGGCTAGCCCGCTACGAGCAGTACTTC. It specifies CASSQATFSRLARYEQYF.

V is TRBV7-2 and J is TRBJ2-5, with D maybe TRBD2 (6 bases). The CDR3 is 16 residues long. Germline assignment: CDR1 SGHTA and CDR2 FQGNSA. Trimming stripped 0 bases from V and 5 bases from J, with 16 bases between. The CDR3 is CASSLAGTSAGETQYF. CDR3 DNA: TGTGCCAGCAGCTTAGCGGGGACTTCGGCGGGGGAGACCCAGTACTTC.

The chain employs TRBV4-1 and TRBJ1-2, with 11 bases lining up with TRBD1. Trimming at V came to 6 bases and at J to 1 base, leaving 4 bases not matched to a gene. The CDR3 runs 15 residues. The germline V gene encodes CDR1 MGHRA and CDR2 YSYEKL. The CDR3 sequence: CASSRTGGFNYGYTF. CDR3 DNA: TGCGCCAGCAGTCGGACAGGGGGCTTTAACTATGGCTACACCTTC.

The rearrangement links TRBV27 to TRBJ1-4, with D maybe TRBD1 (5 bases). This CDR3 has 16 residues. Trimming stripped 0 bases from V and 10 bases from J, with 18 bases between. CDR1 and CDR2 (germline): MNHEY, SMNVEV (reference sequence). The CDR3 sequence: CASSLSGFSSGGKLFF. The CDR3 nucleotides are TGTGCCAGCAGTTTATCGGGCTTCTCTTCCGGGGGAAAACTGTTTTTT.

V is TRBV30 and J is TRBJ2-1; 8 positions agree with TRBD1. Per the germline V gene, CDR1 is GTSNPN and CDR2 is SVGIG (reference sequence). This CDR3 is 15 amino acids long. With 2 bases clipped from V and 7 bases from J, the junction kept 10 bases outside the gene matches. The CDR3 DNA sequence: TGTGCCTGGAGTTCAGGTGGGACAGGATTGAATGAGCAGTTCTTC. As protein: CAWSSGGTGLNEQFF.

This sequence joins TRBV7-2 and TRBJ2-5; 15 nucleotides match TRBD2. The CDR3 totals 16 residues. CDR1 is SGHTA and CDR2 is FQGNSA in the germline V gene. Trimming cost V 5 bases and J 2 bases; bases outside gene matches: 3. DNA of the CDR3: TGTGCCAGCAGCCCGGGACTAGCGGGAGGTCAAGAGACCCAGTACTTC. As protein: CASSPGLAGGQETQYF.

V is TRBV5-1 and J is TRBJ2-1; D perhaps matches TRBD1 (7 bases). Germline V gives CDR1 SGHRS, CDR2 YFSETQ. The CDR3 runs to 15 residues. The V and J ends lost 4 bases and 9 bases respectively, with 20 bases between them. The CDR3 region has the DNA TGCGCCAGCAGCCTTGGTGGGGGGACAGACCTTGAGCAGTTCTTC. It translates to CASSLGGGTDLEQFF.

The V gene is TRBV11-2, the J gene TRBJ1-2; D is undetermined. V lost 1 base and J lost 14, with 17 bases in between. Per germline, CDR1 SGHAT and CDR2 FQNNGV. The CDR3 spans 13 residues. DNA for the CDR3: TGTGCCAGCAGCTTAGTCGCGGCAGCCAGTCTTACCTTC. Translated: CASSLVAAASLTF.

This chain links TRBV19 with TRBJ2-1; D remains ambiguous. Germline CDR1 reads LNHDA; CDR2 reads SQIVND (reference sequence). V was cut by 3 bases and J by 3 bases, with 9 bases left in between. This CDR3 has 14 amino acids. The CDR3 loop reads CASSILYSYNEQFF. The CDR3 nucleotides read TGTGCCAGTAGTATTCTCTACAGCTACAATGAGCAGTTCTTC.

The chain uses TRBV5-6 and TRBJ1-2, with 8 bases lining up with TRBD1. Germline loops: CDR1 SGHDT, CDR2 YYEEEE. After removal of 4 bases from V and 5 bases from J, the junction contained 4 bases not matched to a gene. The CDR3 is 13 amino acids. DNA of the CDR3: TGTGCCAGCAGCCCGACAGGGGAATATGGCTACACCTTC. This sequence encodes CASSPTGEYGYTF.